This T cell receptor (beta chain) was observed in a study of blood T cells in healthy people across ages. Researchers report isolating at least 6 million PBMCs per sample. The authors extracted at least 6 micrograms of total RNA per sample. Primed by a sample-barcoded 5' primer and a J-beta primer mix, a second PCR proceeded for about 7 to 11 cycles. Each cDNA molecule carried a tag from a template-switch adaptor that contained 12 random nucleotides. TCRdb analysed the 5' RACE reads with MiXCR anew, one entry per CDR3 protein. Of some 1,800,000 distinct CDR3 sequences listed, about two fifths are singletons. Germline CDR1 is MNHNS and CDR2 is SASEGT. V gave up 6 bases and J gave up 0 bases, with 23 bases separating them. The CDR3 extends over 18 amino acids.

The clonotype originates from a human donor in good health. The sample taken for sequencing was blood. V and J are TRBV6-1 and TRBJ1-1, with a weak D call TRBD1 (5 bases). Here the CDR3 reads CASSLHLQTEYLNTEAFF. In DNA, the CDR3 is TGTGCCAGCAGCCTCCACTTACAGACAGAGTACCTGAACACTGAAGCTTTCTTT.